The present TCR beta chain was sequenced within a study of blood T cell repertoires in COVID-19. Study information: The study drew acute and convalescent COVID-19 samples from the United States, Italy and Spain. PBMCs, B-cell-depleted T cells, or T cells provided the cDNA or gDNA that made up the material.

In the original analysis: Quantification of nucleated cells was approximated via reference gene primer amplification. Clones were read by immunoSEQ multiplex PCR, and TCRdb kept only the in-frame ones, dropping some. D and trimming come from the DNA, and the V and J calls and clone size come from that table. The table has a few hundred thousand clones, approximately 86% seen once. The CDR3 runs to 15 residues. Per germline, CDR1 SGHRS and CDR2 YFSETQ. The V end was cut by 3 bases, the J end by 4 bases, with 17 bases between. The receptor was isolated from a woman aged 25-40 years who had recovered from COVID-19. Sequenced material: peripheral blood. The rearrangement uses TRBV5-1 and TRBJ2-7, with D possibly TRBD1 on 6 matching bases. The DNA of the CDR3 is TGCGCCAGCAGCTCACAGGGCCAGGGTTTATACGAGCAGTACTTC. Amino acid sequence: CASSSQGQGLYEQYF.